These 22 T cell receptor beta chains originate from one sample sequenced in a study of blood T cell repertoires in COVID-19. Repertoires were generated with immunoSEQ multiplex PCR, while TCRdb's copy carries only in-frame clones and drops some. The data show about 190,000 clones, 84% seen once. Sample: peripheral blood. These receptors were collected from a woman aged 65 to 85 with active or convalescent COVID-19.

This clone was seen a single time. The V gene is TRBV5-1, the J gene TRBJ2-3; TRBD2 matches 9 bases. Trimming cost V 4 bases and J 1 base; bases outside gene matches: 4. Per the germline V gene, CDR1 is SGHRS and CDR2 is YFSETQ. The CDR3 is 15 amino acids. CDR3 amino acids: CASSRREGGTDTQYF. CDR3 bases: TGCGCCAGCAGCCGGCGGGAGGGCGGCACAGATACGCAGTATTTT.

The chain couples TRBV9 to TRBJ1-3; TRBD1 agrees at 11 bases. The CDR3 extends over 14 amino acids. J was trimmed by 6 bases and V by 4 bases; bases with no gene match: 3. Germline V gene sequence: CDR1 SGDLS, CDR2 YYNGEE. In DNA, the CDR3 is TGTGCCAGCAGCCCGGGACAGGGGGTAAACACCATATATTTT. This codes for CASSPGQGVNTIYF.

There are a few counts of this clone. The same CDR3 also results from other DNA sequences found in this sample. The gene calls are TRBV25-1 and TRBJ2-1, with 7 bases aligning to TRBD2. This CDR3 contains 15 residues. The junction had 2 bases not matched to a gene; V was cut back by 2 bases and J by 1 base. Germline lookup yields CDR1 MGHDK and CDR2 SYGVNS. In nucleotides, the CDR3 is TGTGCCAGCAGTGAAACGGGAGGATCCTACAATGAGCAGTTCTTC. The encoded protein is CASSETGGSYNEQFF.

The chain uses TRBV29-1 and TRBJ2-7; 7 nucleotides align to TRBD1. The end of the DNA aligns better with TRBJ2-5, so the J call may be wrong. Germline loops: CDR1 SQVTM, CDR2 ANQGSEA. The CDR3 has 12 residues. This chain's CDR3 is CSAHRGQETQYF. The CDR3 nucleotides read TGCAGCGCTCACAGGGGCCAAGAGACCCAGTACTTC.

This sequence joins TRBV18 and TRBJ1-2, with 7 bases that match TRBD1. CDR1 and CDR2 (germline): KGHSH, LQKENI. The V and J ends lost 5 bases and 2 bases, in that order; junction bases with no gene match: 8. The CDR3 extends over 15 amino acids. CDR3 region: CASSSDRVANYGYTF. For the CDR3, the DNA is TGTGCCAGCTCATCCGACAGGGTGGCCAACTATGGCTACACCTTC. The full variable domain, its missing parts supplied by reference TRBV18 and TRBJ1-2, is NAGVMQNPRHLVRRRGQEARLRCSPMKGHSHVYWYRQLPEEGLKFMVYLQKENIIDESGMPKERFSAEFPKEGPSILRIQQVVRGDSAAYFCASSSDRVANYGYTFGSGTRLTVV.

Here the CDR3 DNA reads TGCGCCAGCAGAGGAGGTCAGAACATTCAGTACTTC. Protein sequence: CASRGGQNIQYF. The rearrangement joins TRBV5-1 to TRBJ2-4; D may be TRBD2 (5 bases). There are 12 residues in the CDR3. Germline values: CDR1 SGHRS, CDR2 YFSETQ. Trimming shortened V by 5 bases and J by 7 bases, and 10 bases separated the two germline ends.

CDR3 loop: CASSLYRSGNTIYF. The CDR3 nucleotides read TGTGCCAGCAGCTTATACAGGTCGGGAAACACCATATATTTT. The chain carries TRBV7-2 and TRBJ1-3; possibly TRBD1 for D (5 bases). With 2 bases removed from V and 4 bases from J, the gap between germline ends came to 9 bases. Germline V CDR1 and CDR2: SGHTA, FQGNSA. This CDR3 contains 14 residues.

In DNA form, the CDR3 reads TGTGCCAGCATCCAGACAGGGAACAATGAGCAGTTCTTC. This gives the protein CASIQTGNNEQFF. The rearrangement uses TRBV6-5 and TRBJ2-1, with TRBD1 matching 7 bases. This CDR3 region has 13 residues. J was trimmed by 5 bases and V by 7 bases; bases with no gene match: 5. Germline lookup yields CDR1 MNHEY and CDR2 SVGAGI.

The rearrangement uses TRBV5-5 and TRBJ1-3; TRBD1 matches at 7 bases. Germline V gene data show CDR1 as SGHKS and CDR2 as YYEKEE (reference sequence). The CDR3 is 15 residues long. After removal of 0 bases from V and 7 bases from J, the junction contained 7 bases not matched to a gene. DNA for the CDR3: TGTGCCAGCAGCTTGGGCGACAGGGATTCGAACACCATATATTTT. Its protein product is CASSLGDRDSNTIYF.

J is TRBJ2-1 and V is TRBV2, with a weak D call TRBD1 (6 bases). The CDR3 runs to 15 residues. The germline V gene encodes CDR1 SNHLY and CDR2 FYNNEI. With 6 bases removed from V and 5 bases from J, the gap between germline ends came to 17 bases. The CDR3 sequence: CASSPDRRSNNEQFF. CDR3 nucleotides: TGTGCCAGCAGCCCGGACAGAAGGTCCAACAATGAGCAGTTCTTC.

The V and J genes are TRBV7-6 and TRBJ2-1, with no clear D. This CDR3 contains 13 residues. V shed 2 bases and J shed 5 bases, with 7 bases lying between them. Per the germline V gene, CDR1 is SGHVS and CDR2 is FNYEAQ. CDR3 nucleotide sequence: TGTGCCAGCAGCTTAACGGGTCACAATGAGCAGTTCTTC. Protein: CASSLTGHNEQFF.

V and J are TRBV6-1 and TRBJ2-7, with 7 bases lining up with TRBD2. V lost 1 base and J lost 1; bases outside the gene matches: 10. The germline CDR1 and CDR2 sequences are MNHNS and SASEGT. This CDR3 comprises 17 residues. The CDR3 here is CASSEVGAGTYSYEQYF. The DNA for the CDR3 is TGTGCCAGCAGTGAAGTGGGAGCGGGAACTTATTCCTACGAGCAGTACTTC.

The chain is built from TRBV5-1 and TRBJ2-5; a possible D gene is TRBD2 (5 bases). Germline CDR1 reads SGHRS; CDR2 reads YFSETQ. The V end lost 1 base, the J end lost 3 bases, and 13 bases lay between the germline ends. The CDR3 totals 15 residues. CDR3 DNA sequence: TGCGCCAGCAGCTTGCGGGGTTCTAGGGAAGAGACCCAGTACTTC. It yields the protein CASSLRGSREETQYF.

This rearrangement joins TRBV3-1 (or the pseudogene TRBV3-2) to TRBJ2-7, with D maybe TRBD2 (5 bases). Germline V lookup: CDR1 LGHDT, CDR2 YNNKEL (reference sequence). The CDR3 is 13 amino acids. V was trimmed by 4 bases and J by 1 base, leaving 8 bases between them. CDR3 DNA sequence: TGTGCCAGCAGCCGAGGACTTTCCTACGAGCAGTACTTC. It encodes CASSRGLSYEQYF.

The CDR3 sequence: CSSARQGATEAFF. In nucleotides, the CDR3 is TGCAGCTCTGCCCGACAGGGTGCGACTGAAGCTTTCTTT. The chain combines TRBV29-1 with TRBJ1-1, with 7 bases that match TRBD1. Germline CDR1 reads SQVTM; CDR2 reads ANQGSEA. The CDR3 is 13 amino acids. V lost 8 bases and J lost 5; bases outside the gene matches: 11. The full variable domain, its missing parts supplied by reference TRBV29-1 and TRBJ1-1, is SAVISQKPSRDICQRGTSLTIQCQVDSQVTMMFWYRQQPGQSLTLIATANQGSEATYESGFVIDKFPISRPNLTFSTLTVSNMSPEDSSIYLCSSARQGATEAFFGQGTRLTVV.

The chain carries TRBV15 and TRBJ2-3, with TRBD2 as a possible D gene (6 bases). The CDR3 has 15 residues. The ends were cut back, 4 bases at V and 1 base at J, with 12 bases in the middle. Germline CDR1 and CDR2: LNHNV and YYDKDF (reference sequence). The CDR3 loop is CATSNGASGTDTQYF. CDR3 sequence (DNA): TGTGCCACCAGCAACGGTGCTAGCGGCACAGATACGCAGTATTTT. The full variable domain, its missing parts supplied by reference TRBV15 and TRBJ2-3, is DAMVIQNPRYQVTQFGKPVTLSCSQTLNHNVMYWYQQKSSQAPKLLFHYYDKDFNNEADTPDNFQSRRPNTSFCFLDIRSPGLGDTAMYLCATSNGASGTDTQYFGPGTRLTVL.

This clone was seen a few times. The rearrangement uses TRBV7-3 and TRBJ1-5; no firm D call. The CDR3 totals 19 residues. Between the trimmed V and J ends, which lost 1 base and 9 bases, there was a span of 28 bases. CDR1 is SGHTA, CDR2 FQGTGA, per germline. CDR3 nucleotide sequence: TGTGCCAGCAGCTTAAGAGGATTGGAAAGAAAACCCCGACGAACGCCCCAGCATTTT. This gives the protein CASSLRGLERKPRRTPQHF. Drawing the rest from reference TRBV7-3 and TRBJ1-5, the complete variable domain is GAGVSQTPSNKVTEKGKYVELRCDPISGHTALYWYRQSLGQGPEFLIYFQGTGAADDSGLPNDRFFAVRPEGSVSTLKIQRTERGDSAVYLCASSLRGLERKPRRTPQHFGDGTRLSIL.

The chain is built from TRBV29-1 and TRBJ1-2; tentatively, D is TRBD1 (6 bases). Trimming left V 0 bases short and J 11 bases short, with 13 bases between. CDR1 SQVTM and CDR2 ANQGSEA come from the germline V gene. This CDR3 has 12 residues. This CDR3 reads CSVEEGAMLYTF. CDR3 bases: TGCAGCGTTGAAGAGGGGGCCATGCTGTACACCTTC.

The V gene is TRBV18, the J gene TRBJ2-3; TRBD1 matches 8 bases. The CDR3 length is 16 residues. V shed 3 bases and J 0 bases; nucleotides not matched to a gene: 5. CDR1 is KGHSH, CDR2 LQKENI, per germline. CDR3 protein: CASSPAGQGSTDTQYF. The CDR3 DNA reads TGTGCCAGCTCACCGGCCGGACAGGGAAGCACAGATACGCAGTATTTT.

This clone has just one count. This chain links TRBV11-1 with TRBJ2-7; D possibly corresponds to TRBD2 (6 bases). Trimming pared 5 bases from V and 6 bases from J, leaving 20 bases between. This CDR3 contains 15 residues. Germline V gene data show CDR1 as SGHAT and CDR2 as FQDESV (reference sequence). The CDR3 protein is CASSPGLPKGSEQYF. CDR3 bases: TGTGCCAGCAGCCCTGGACTACCCAAGGGGTCCGAGCAGTACTTC.

This chain links TRBV6-5 with TRBJ2-3; the D gene is possibly TRBD2 (7 bases). Trimming pared 10 bases from V and 2 bases from J, leaving 13 bases between. Germline values: CDR1 MNHEY, CDR2 SVGAGI. The CDR3 is 13 amino acids. The chain's CDR3 is CATTRGATDTQYF. The CDR3 DNA is TGTGCCACGACCCGGGGGGCCACAGATACGCAGTATTTT.

This chain connects TRBV6-1 to TRBJ2-2; D is unresolved. The V end lost 0 bases, the J end lost 5 bases, and 10 bases lay between the germline ends. Per the germline V gene, CDR1 is MNHNS and CDR2 is SASEGT. The CDR3 spans 15 residues. CDR3 region: CASSEAGRYTGELFF. The CDR3 DNA sequence: TGTGCCAGCAGTGAAGCGGGCAGATATACCGGGGAGCTGTTTTTT.